A selection of T cell receptor beta chains follows, all from one sample in a study of blood T cell repertoires in COVID-19. This table comes from immunoSEQ multiplex PCR, and its TCRdb copy is limited to in-frame clones, with some not included. The sample holds about 120,000 clones, around 88% seen once. Sequences were obtained from peripheral blood. The receptors derive from a woman aged 45-65 years with active or convalescent COVID-19. CDR3s include the opening cysteine and the closing phenylalanine or tryptophan. The size field is filled for only some rows; it gives once, few, many or a size class.

clone_size j_call v_call cdr3_aa
once TRBJ1-1 TRBV4-3 CASSQGQGAVTEAFF
. TRBJ2-4 TRBV10-3 CAISAGQGLLAKNIQYF
. TRBJ2-2 TRBV9 CASSVTFRPSLTGELFF
. TRBJ2-5 TRBV10-3 CAISGAGGGPETQYF
. TRBJ2-5 TRBV25-1 CASKVQGEETQYF
. TRBJ2-3 TRBV2 CASSEALGTGVWYF
. TRBJ2-7 TRBV14 CASSPPPASGNSYEQYF
. TRBJ1-5 TRBV4-1 CASSQGGGAISNQPQHF
. TRBJ1-2 TRBV28 CASSSGPYGYTF
. TRBJ1-2 TRBV5-1 CASSLVGTGKSYTF
. TRBJ1-3 TRBV28 CASSPQGLSTIYF
. TRBJ1-2 TRBV5-1 CASSLTPTGQGYTF
. TRBJ2-1 TRBV28 CASSFNSRFNNEQFF
. TRBJ2-1 TRBV7-3 CASSLGRNTDEQFF
few TRBJ1-1 TRBV19 CASSPLARVGTEAFF
. TRBJ1-2 TRBV24-1 CATSDFDDSYTF
. TRBJ2-2 TRBV9 CASSAGAGDPGELFF
. TRBJ2-7 TRBV4-1 CASSQGGQGAYEQYF
. TRBJ2-1 TRBV13 CASSYPGTINNEQFF
once TRBJ2-2 TRBV7-9 CASSFETGEGTGELFF
. TRBJ1-1 TRBV6-5 CASSWTGNTEAFF
. TRBJ2-7 TRBV4-2 CASSQEQVPPYEQYF
. TRBJ1-1 TRBV7-2 CATRGVAEAFF
. TRBJ2-7 TRBV3-1/TRBV3-2 CASSQEAGGIYEQYF
few TRBJ1-2 TRBV7-2 CASSPLRGSGGYTF
. TRBJ2-6 TRBV19 CASRLAGGASGANVLTF
. TRBJ2-1 TRBV25-1 CASSSTSGNYNEQFF
. TRBJ2-7 TRBV13 CASSSDRDSYEQYF
. TRBJ1-5 TRBV2 CASNPGRGRSNQPQHF
few TRBJ2-7 TRBV7-9 CASSPGLAGDEQYF
. TRBJ2-7 TRBV7-9 CASGGGVSEQYF
. TRBJ1-4 TRBV18 CASSQRGTNEKLFF
. TRBJ1-1 TRBV27 CASRISGQRNTEAFF
. TRBJ2-2 TRBV10-3 CAINGGTGELFF
. TRBJ2-3 TRBV14 CASSQDPGTGGNTQYF
. TRBJ1-1 TRBV27 CASSLGASTEAFF
. TRBJ2-5 TRBV28 CASSLAGGRETQYF
. TRBJ1-5 TRBV3-1/TRBV3-2 CASSQGRGGPQHF
. TRBJ1-2 TRBV21-1 CASSKFWTGLEGYTF
once TRBJ2-1 TRBV14 CASSQDRPRLAVISQFF
. TRBJ2-3 TRBV19 CASTRDRGADTQYF
. TRBJ1-2 TRBV3-1/TRBV3-2 CASSQVLRTGDNYGYTF
. TRBJ2-1 TRBV28 CASSFLAGGVDNEQFF
. TRBJ1-5 TRBV4-1 CASSQGGQGGNQPQHF
. TRBJ1-6 TRBV7-8 CASSSERSGNSPLHF
once TRBJ1-4 TRBV6-1 CASSEPGTGASEKLFF
. TRBJ2-7 TRBV29-1 CSVGSRLAGAYEQYF
few TRBJ1-5 TRBV6-6 CASSYSTGKQPQHF